What follows are 17 T cell receptor beta chains derived from one specimen sequenced in a study of cytomegalovirus exposure and HLA in healthy donors. Both 60 Vbeta primers and 13 Jbeta primers went into the PCR. Some clones are missing from TCRdb's copy, which holds only in-frame ones; the method was immunoSEQ multiplex PCR. The sample totals 70,000 to 100,000 clones; its top ten clones hold about 6%. Input material: PBMCs. The receptors were sampled from a girl under 18 in good health and CMV-seropositive.

The J gene is TRBJ2-7, the V gene TRBV6-6, with a tentative D call TRBD2 (5 bases). Trimming took 2 bases from V and 0 from J, leaving 5 bases between them. The length of the CDR3 is 13 residues. From germline, CDR1 is MNHNY and CDR2 SVGAGI (reference sequence). The CDR3 here is CASSYEGSYEQYV. In DNA form, the CDR3 reads TGTGCCAGCAGTTACGAGGGCTCCTACGAGCAGTACGTC.

The V and J genes are TRBV9 and TRBJ2-2, with 9 nucleotides matching TRBD2. This CDR3 comprises 21 residues. V was clipped by 0 bases and J by 2 bases; unmatched bases: 17. CDR1 is SGDLS, CDR2 YYNGEE, per germline. The CDR3 is CASSVDPLPLAGRLNTGELFF. CDR3 nucleotides: TGTGCCAGCAGCGTAGACCCTCTTCCGCTAGCGGGGAGGCTCAACACCGGGGAGCTGTTTTTT.

The V and J genes are TRBV29-1 and TRBJ1-2, with D perhaps matching TRBD1 (6 bases). The germline CDR1 and CDR2 sequences are SQVTM and ANQGSEA. This CDR3 has 13 residues. Trimming took off 4 bases at V and 1 base at J, with 10 bases between the two ends. CDR3 sequence (DNA): TGCAGCGTTGGACCACAGGGTAACTATGGCTACACCTTC. This sequence encodes CSVGPQGNYGYTF.

V gene TRBV27 combines with J gene TRBJ1-5; D call uncertain. Germline V lookup: CDR1 MNHEY, CDR2 SMNVEV (reference sequence). Deletions cut 4 bases from V and 6 bases from J, with 7 bases between. The CDR3 is 12 amino acids. The CDR3, as DNA: TGTGCCAGCAGTTCCCTAGGTCAGCCCCAGCATTTT. It yields the protein CASSSLGQPQHF.

The V call is TRBV29-1, the J call TRBJ2-2, with 11 bases aligning to TRBD2. CDR3 size: 18 residues. The ends lost 7 bases at V and 0 bases at J; junction bases unmatched: 13. Per germline, CDR1 SQVTM and CDR2 ANQGSEA. The CDR3 DNA is TGCAGCGCTCTACCCTACCTAGCGGGGGGTTCGAACACCGGGGAGCTGTTTTTT. The encoded protein is CSALPYLAGGSNTGELFF.

This sequence joins TRBV7-6 and TRBJ1-4, with 7 bases that match TRBD1. This CDR3 is built from 15 residues. CDR1 SGHVS and CDR2 FNYEAQ come from the germline V gene. The junction had 5 bases not matched to a gene; V was cut back by 0 bases and J by 7 bases. The CDR3 DNA follows: TGTGCCAGCAGCTTAGCGGTTCAGGGGGTTGAAAAACTGTTTTTT. Translating gives CASSLAVQGVEKLFF.

The rearrangement links TRBV13 to TRBJ1-2; 10 nucleotides agree with TRBD1. Germline V gene data show CDR1 as PRHDT and CDR2 as FYEKMQ (reference sequence). The CDR3 totals 16 residues. The V and J ends lost 1 base and 6 bases, in that order; junction bases with no gene match: 8. CDR3 bases: TGTGCCAGCAGCTTAGCGTATGGGACAGGGGCGAATGGCTACACCTTC. Amino acids: CASSLAYGTGANGYTF.

This chain joins TRBV28 and TRBJ1-3; possible D gene TRBD1, 6 bases. Germline V gives CDR1 MDHEN, CDR2 SYDVKM. V shed 3 bases and J shed 7 bases, with 13 bases lying between them. The CDR3 is 14 residues long. The CDR3 DNA reads TGTGCCAGCAGTTTGACTATACAGGGTAACACCATATATTTT. Translation gives CASSLTIQGNTIYF. Together with reference TRBV28 and TRBJ1-3, the CDR3 gives the full variable domain: DVKVTQSSRYLVKRTGEKVFLECVQDMDHENMFWYRQDPGLGLRLIYFSYDVKMKEKGDIPEGYSVSREKKERFSLILESASTNQTSMYLCASSLTIQGNTIYFGEGSWLTVV.

The chain carries TRBV15 and TRBJ1-2; D unclear. V shed 0 bases and J shed 8 bases, with 13 bases lying between them. The germline CDR1 and CDR2 sequences are LNHNV and YYDKDF (reference sequence). The CDR3 loop spans 14 amino acids. CDR3: CATSRDRTGGGYTF. CDR3 DNA: TGTGCCACCAGCAGAGATCGGACGGGAGGGGGCTACACCTTC.

The chain recombines TRBV6-5 with TRBJ1-4; possible D gene TRBD1, 5 bases. V lost 2 bases and J 8 bases, leaving 9 bases between the germline ends. Germline assignment: CDR1 MNHEY and CDR2 SVGAGI. The length of the CDR3 is 13 residues. Here the CDR3 DNA reads TGTGCCAGCAGTTACAGGGGAGGAGAAAAACTGTTTTTT. Its protein is CASSYRGGEKLFF.

The chain has TRBV27 and TRBJ2-7, with 8 positions matching TRBD2. CDR3 size: 15 residues. J was trimmed by 4 bases and V by 6 bases; bases with no gene match: 11. In germline, CDR1 is MNHEY, CDR2 SMNVEV (reference sequence). The CDR3 DNA is TGTGCCAGCAGACCGGGACTAGAGTCTCCTTACGAGCAGTACGTC. Protein sequence: CASRPGLESPYEQYV.

This chain uses TRBV19 with TRBJ1-5; 7 bases line up with TRBD1. This CDR3 region has 15 residues. The V segment lost 3 bases and the J segment 3 bases; nucleotides outside the gene matches: 5. The germline V gene encodes CDR1 LNHDA and CDR2 SQIVND (reference sequence). The CDR3 reads CASSIRDSPNQPQHF. The CDR3 nucleotides are TGTGCCAGTAGTATCCGGGACAGCCCCAATCAGCCCCAGCATTTT.

The chain links TRBV29-1 to TRBJ2-1; 7 bases are shared with TRBD2. Germline V gives CDR1 SQVTM, CDR2 ANQGSEA. The CDR3 has 14 residues. Trimming removed 3 bases from V and 3 bases from J; junction bases left unmatched: 5. Written as DNA, the CDR3 is TGCAGCGTTGACGGGGGGACCCACTACAATGAGCAGTTCTTC. This gives the protein CSVDGGTHYNEQFF.

The chain combines TRBV19 with TRBJ1-1; unclear D gene. The germline V and J ends were trimmed by 7 bases and 1 base, with 7 bases remaining between them. There are 12 residues in the CDR3. Germline V gene sequence: CDR1 LNHDA, CDR2 SQIVND (reference sequence). The CDR3 nucleotides are TGTGCCAGTAAAGTCGGGAACACTGAAGCTTTCTTT. Translation: CASKVGNTEAFF. The full variable domain, completed using reference TRBV19 and TRBJ1-1, is DGGITQSPKYLFRKEGQNVTLSCEQNLNHDAMYWYRQDPGQGLRLIYYSQIVNDFQKGDIAEGYSVSREKKESFPLTVTSAQKNPTAFYLCASKVGNTEAFFGQGTRLTVV.

The chain has TRBV15 and TRBJ1-3; D uncertain. The CDR3 covers 14 residues. Per germline, CDR1 LNHNV and CDR2 YYDKDF (reference sequence). V lost 1 base and J lost 0, with 4 bases in between. The CDR3 loop reads CATSRGSSGNTIYF. The CDR3 DNA follows: TGTGCCACCAGCAGAGGGAGCTCTGGAAACACCATATATTTT. The full variable domain, its missing parts supplied by reference TRBV15 and TRBJ1-3, is DAMVIQNPRYQVTQFGKPVTLSCSQTLNHNVMYWYQQKSSQAPKLLFHYYDKDFNNEADTPDNFQSRRPNTSFCFLDIRSPGLGDTAMYLCATSRGSSGNTIYFGEGSWLTVV.

The chain has TRBV4-1 and TRBJ2-1, with 10 bases aligning to TRBD2. This CDR3 spans 15 amino acids. J lost 5 bases, V lost 2 bases, and 3 bases had no gene match. Per the germline V gene, CDR1 is MGHRA and CDR2 is YSYEKL. The CDR3 DNA sequence: TGCGCCAGCAGCCAACATAGCGGGGGGCACAATGAGCAGTTCTTC. Translation: CASSQHSGGHNEQFF.

The chain joins TRBV11-3 to TRBJ2-1, with TRBD1 matching 7 bases. The CDR3 runs 13 residues. V dropped 3 bases and J dropped 4; count of bases not matched to a gene: 0. Germline CDR1 is SGHNT and CDR2 is YENEEA. This CDR3 is CASSLGQYNEQFF. DNA for the CDR3: TGTGCCAGCAGCTTGGGACAGTACAATGAGCAGTTCTTC. Complete variable domain (other parts from reference TRBV11-3 and TRBJ2-1): EAGVVQSPRYKIIEKKQPVAFWCNPISGHNTLYWYLQNLGQGPELLIRYENEEAVDDSQLPKDRFSAERLKGVDSTLKIQPAELGDSAVYLCASSLGQYNEQFFGPGTRLTVL.